This entry is about one TCR beta chain. Antigen: not known. CDR1 and CDR2 (germline): SQVTM, ANQGSEA. V shed 7 bases and J shed 0 bases, with 15 bases lying between them. This CDR3 is built from 15 residues. The entry originates in a study of cytomegalovirus exposure and HLA in healthy donors. As for the study in general: The same platform as the 650 to 700 first-cohort repertoires was used for the 130 or so validation repertoires, a later analysis reported.

Libraries were prepared by immunoSEQ multiplex PCR; TCRdb keeps only in-frame clonotypes and omits some of them. The sample consists of hundreds of thousands of clones, roughly 89% of them appearing once. General study points: For most TCR sequences rarity was the rule, although some public TCRs occurred in many donors. In vitro work confirmed that three CMV-associated chains recognize CMV antigens.

Sequencing was performed on PBMCs. The rearrangement links TRBV29-1 to TRBJ2-2, with a tentative D call TRBD2 (6 bases). The clonotype was recovered from a woman aged 18-35 years in good health and CMV-seronegative. Here the CDR3 reads CSARAGSANTGELFF. DNA of the CDR3: TGCAGCGCTCGGGCGGGGTCCGCGAACACCGGGGAGCTGTTTTTT.